This TCR beta chain was profiled in a study of OX40 agonist ivuxolimab in advanced cancers. Study context: A partial response was reached by three patients: one with hepatocellular carcinoma and two with cutaneous melanoma.

Deletions cut 7 bases from V and 6 bases from J, with 15 bases between. CDR1 is SGHNT, CDR2 YYREEE, per germline (reference sequence). The CDR3 spans 13 residues. The protocol was immunoSEQ multiplex PCR, while the TCRdb copy is restricted to in-frame clones and leaves out a portion. The table lists approximately 76,000 clones, 70% to 90% of them singletons, with under 15% in the top ten. Study outcomes and limitations: The CD4+ and CD8+ T cells in the blood had expanded clonally by week 6 at 0.1 to 3.0 mg/kg.

About this clone: Its specificity is unknown.

This chain uses TRBV5-4 with TRBJ2-3; weak D call: TRBD2 (6 bases). The source material was CD4+ or CD8+ T cells sorted from blood, sampled in a trial of the OX40 agonist ivuxolimab. The sequence derives from an adult with an advanced solid tumor such as melanoma, head and neck, liver or kidney cancer. The CDR3, as DNA: TGTGCCAGCGGGGGGACCCTTCCGGATACGCAGTATTTT. Translated: CASGGTLPDTQYF.